This T cell receptor beta chain was observed in a study of beta chain features in type 1 diabetes. CDR1 SEHNR and CDR2 FQNEAQ come from the germline V gene (reference sequence). The CDR3 length is 14 residues. V shed 0 bases and J 8 bases; nucleotides not matched to a gene: 5. One heparinised blood draw, averaging approximately 120 mL, came from each donor. Naive, central memory, regulatory and stem cell-like memory cells within the CD4+ compartment were sorted using CD45RO/CCR7/CD25/CD127/CD95/CD27. On this clone itself: Its matching antigen is unknown.

Findings and limits, study-wide: Across all four CD4+ subsets, people with type 1 diabetes showed modestly shorter TCRB CDR3s. Any HLA effect on TCRB rearrangement was left unresolved by small sub-analyses.

Expressed TCRB transcripts were sequenced because the entire RNA isolate underwent reverse transcription. Naive, central memory and regulatory T cell samples came to a mean of about 4 million reads. The data were produced by immunoSEQ multiplex PCR, yet TCRdb's version contains in-frame clones alone and is incomplete. The top ten clones hold 0.55% to 0.75% of a sample with a few hundred thousand clones, roughly a tenth of them seen once. This TCR derives from a man aged 30 to 45 with type 1 diabetes. This rearrangement joins TRBV7-9 to TRBJ1-1, with 8 nucleotides matching TRBD1. The material sequenced was central memory CD4+ T cells from blood. CDR3 in amino acids: CASSLAVDRVEAFF. In DNA form, the CDR3 reads TGTGCCAGCAGCTTAGCGGTGGACAGGGTGGAAGCTTTCTTT.